This T cell receptor beta chain is drawn from a study of blood T cell repertoires in COVID-19. Study in general: Some COVID-19 samples were acute and others convalescent; all came from the United States, Italy and Spain. Sample material is recorded as cDNA or gDNA derived from T cells, B-cell-depleted T cells, or PBMCs.

The method was immunoSEQ multiplex PCR; TCRdb's version includes in-frame clones alone and lacks a portion of them. The table lists 160,000 or so clones, about 80% of them singletons, with 1.5% to 1.7% in the top ten. The CDR3 is 13 amino acids. Germline CDR1 reads MNHNY; CDR2 reads SVGAGI (reference sequence). V was clipped by 2 bases and J by 2 bases, with 6 bases between them. Sequencing was performed on peripheral blood. The TCR sequence derives from a human donor in a cohort sampled during active COVID-19. The genes are TRBV6-6 and TRBJ1-1, with D possibly matching TRBD1 (5 bases). The CDR3 loop is CASSYQGNTEAFF. CDR3 nucleotide sequence: TGTGCCAGCAGTTACCAGGGCAACACTGAAGCTTTCTTT.